This T cell receptor beta chain was recovered during a study of T cell repertoires in cytomegalovirus infection. Study details: Both CMV infection and a matching HLA type were indicated by public TCR beta signatures.

Study-level findings and limits: Across the ex vivo response, the dominant clonotypes were HLA-C-restricted CMV-specific TCR beta clonotypes.

TCRdb reprocessed the reads via MiXCR and lists one record per CDR3 protein. This sample has 450,000 to 650,000 distinct CDR3 sequences, with around a quarter found just once. Trimming pared 2 bases from V and 1 base from J, leaving 21 bases between. Germline-derived CDR1 and CDR2 are LGHNT and FRNRAP. The CDR3 has 19 residues. In its sample, this clonotype was seen once. Its antigen is as yet unknown. The rearrangement uses TRBV12-5 and TRBJ1-5; D is perhaps TRBD1 (6 bases). The source is a human donor in good health (CMV status not recorded). Some clones in this sample may be carry-over from other donors' samples. The sample taken for sequencing was PBMCs. The CDR3 DNA is TGTGCTAGTGGTTTGTACCGGGACACCGACCTAGGGAGCAATCAGCCCCAGCATTTT. Amino acid sequence: CASGLYRDTDLGSNQPQHF. Full variable domain (remainder filled in from reference TRBV12-5 and TRBJ1-5): DARVTQTPRHKVTEMGQEVTMRCQPILGHNTVFWYRQTMMQGLELLAYFRNRAPLDDSGMPKDRFSAEMPDATLATLKIQPSEPRDSAVYFCASGLYRDTDLGSNQPQHFGDGTRLSIL.